Sequencing of this T cell receptor beta chain was carried out in a study of T cells after yellow fever vaccination. TCRdb re-derived calls from the 5' RACE reads in MiXCR, one entry per CDR3 protein. The table records hundreds of thousands of distinct CDR3 sequences, around an eighth of them present only once. Per germline, CDR1 DFQATT and CDR2 SNEGSKA (reference sequence). The CDR3 spans 18 residues. The source of this sequence is a man aged 30 to 45 who received the YFV17D yellow fever vaccine. The chain uses TRBV20-1 and TRBJ2-3; the match to TRBD2 covers 11 bases. The sequencing here drew on PBMCs, taken on the day of the yellow fever booster vaccination. DNA for the CDR3: TGCTGGGCTGGCAGACTAGCGGGAACCCTAGGGGGCACAGATACGCAGTATTTT. Amino acid sequence: CWAGRLAGTLGGTDTQYF.